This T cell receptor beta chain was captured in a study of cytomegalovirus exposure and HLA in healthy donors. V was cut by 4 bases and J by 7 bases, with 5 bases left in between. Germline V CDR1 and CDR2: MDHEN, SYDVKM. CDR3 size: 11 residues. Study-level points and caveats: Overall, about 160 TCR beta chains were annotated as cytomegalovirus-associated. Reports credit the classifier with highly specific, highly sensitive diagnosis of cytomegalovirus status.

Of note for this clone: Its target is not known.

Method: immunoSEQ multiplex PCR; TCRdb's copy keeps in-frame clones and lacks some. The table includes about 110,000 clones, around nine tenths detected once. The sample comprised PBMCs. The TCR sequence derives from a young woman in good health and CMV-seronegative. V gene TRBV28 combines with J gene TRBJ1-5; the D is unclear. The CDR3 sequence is CASSSPQPQHF. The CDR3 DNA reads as TGTGCCAGCAGTTCCCCGCAGCCCCAGCATTTT.